This T cell receptor (beta chain) was sequenced for a study of regulatory T cells in long-lasting Graves disease. Specified time point: newly diagnosed GD, antithyroid drugs for less than 3 months. After RNA was extracted from PBMCs, the TCR library was made from it. This clonotype showed up just a few times. J lost 3 bases, V lost 6 bases, and 7 bases had no gene match. Per germline, CDR1 SGHTA and CDR2 FQGNSA. CDR3 length: 14 residues. Combining iRepertoire HTBI primers with Arm-PCR of CDR3 regions, the authors built TCR beta libraries. A single record per CDR3 protein comes from TCRdb applying MiXCR to the multiplex PCR reads. Among over 350,000 distinct CDR3 sequences listed, 14% were seen once. This sample was shared with a second study, whose subject was T cells in Graves' hyperthyroidism and ophthalmopathy.

J is TRBJ2-7 and V is TRBV7-2; 8 positions agree with TRBD1. The sequence was collected from a woman in her forties or fifties with Graves disease. This sample comprised peripheral blood mononuclear cells (PBMCs), obtained at new diagnosis, from a patient treated with antithyroid drugs. CDR3 sequence reads: CASRGPGTGYEQYF. CDR3 DNA sequence: TGTGCCAGCAGAGGTCCCGGGACAGGCTACGAGCAGTACTTC.